These 30 T cell receptor beta chains came from one sample sequenced in a study of regulatory T cells in long-lasting Graves disease. Time point here: newly diagnosed GD, antithyroid drugs for less than 3 months. PBMCs provided the RNA from which the TCR library was made. Both iRepertoire HTBI primers and Arm-PCR of CDR3 regions were used to build the TCR beta libraries. MiXCR, run by TCRdb on the multiplex PCR reads, gives a single entry per CDR3 protein. The top ten clones hold approximately 15% of a sample with 500,000 or so distinct CDR3 sequences, 13% to 15% of them seen once. The same data also went into a second study, on T cells in Graves' hyperthyroidism and ophthalmopathy.

The sequencing used peripheral blood mononuclear cells (PBMCs), collected at new diagnosis, from a patient treated with antithyroid drugs. The receptors here all came from a woman aged 50 to 60 with Graves disease.

This clonotype was seen ten or more times. The rearrangement uses TRBV2 and TRBJ2-3; possible D gene TRBD1, 6 bases. Germline lookup yields CDR1 SNHLY and CDR2 FYNNEI. The CDR3 spans 17 residues. V was shortened by 7 bases and J by 4 bases, with 24 bases between the two germline ends. This CDR3 reads CASISGTTRATADTQYF. The DNA of the CDR3 is TGTGCCAGCATCTCCGGGACAACACGCGCCACCGCAGATACGCAGTATTTT.

This clonotype was counted ten times or more. This sequence joins TRBV28 and TRBJ2-3; a possible D gene is TRBD2 (6 bases). This CDR3 is 15 amino acids long. Germline V gene data show CDR1 as MDHEN and CDR2 as SYDVKM. V lost 2 bases and J lost 2, with 11 bases in between. The DNA of the CDR3 is TGTGCCAGCAGTTTACCTAGCGACATCACAGATACGCAGTATTTT. This sequence encodes CASSLPSDITDTQYF.

This clonotype occurred a few times. The chain carries TRBV5-4 and TRBJ2-3; weak D call: TRBD1 (6 bases). V was cut by 0 bases and J by 1 base, with 15 bases left in between. The CDR3 covers 17 residues. CDR1 and CDR2 (germline): SGHNT, YYREEE (reference sequence). The CDR3 here is CASSLGVLGGRTDTQYF. The CDR3 DNA reads as TGTGCCAGCAGCTTGGGGGTACTTGGGGGCCGCACAGATACGCAGTATTTT.

The V gene is TRBV6-4, the J gene TRBJ1-4; D gene unclear. The ends were cut back, 3 bases at V and 4 bases at J, with 6 bases in the middle. CDR3 size: 13 residues. In germline, CDR1 is MRHNA, CDR2 SNTAGT. The CDR3, as DNA: TGTGCCAGCAGTGAACAGCTTAATGAAAAACTGTTTTTT. Protein product: CASSEQLNEKLFF.

This clonotype was counted a few times. CDR3 coding DNA: TGTGCCAGCAGTTTTATAGGGAGTTCGAATGAGCAGTTCTTC. Translating gives CASSFIGSSNEQFF. The chain joins TRBV27 to TRBJ2-1; possible D gene TRBD2, 5 bases. The germline CDR1 and CDR2 sequences are MNHEY and SMNVEV (reference sequence). The CDR3 contains 14 residues. V was shortened by 3 bases and J by 7 bases, with 13 bases between the two germline ends.

This sequence joins TRBV20-1 and TRBJ2-7; 8 nucleotides line up with TRBD2. The CDR3 covers 15 residues. Losses at the gene ends were 4 bases for V and 2 bases for J; bases not matched to a gene: 10. Germline CDR1 DFQATT, CDR2 SNEGSKA (reference sequence). In DNA form, the CDR3 reads TGCAGTGCTAACCCGATCGACGGGGGGGCCTACGAGCAGTACTTC. As protein: CSANPIDGGAYEQYF.

The table lists this clonotype with a few counts. The chain combines TRBV4-2 with TRBJ2-5, with D perhaps TRBD1 (5 bases). The CDR3 runs to 12 residues. CDR1 is LGHNA and CDR2 is YNFKEQ in the germline V gene. Trimming took off 5 bases at V and 5 bases at J, with 9 bases between the two ends. The CDR3, as DNA: TGTGCCAGCAGCGGGGCCATGGAGACCCAGTACTTC. Protein product: CASSGAMETQYF.

This clonotype was observed at least ten times. The chain couples TRBV5-1 to TRBJ2-1; maybe TRBD1 (6 bases). The CDR3 totals 15 residues. Trimming stripped 3 bases from V and 0 bases from J, with 10 bases between. Germline V gene lookup returns CDR1 SGHRS and CDR2 YFSETQ. CDR3 sequence: CASSSTGTSYNEQFF. In DNA, the CDR3 is TGCGCCAGCAGCTCAACAGGGACCTCCTACAATGAGCAGTTCTTC.

This clonotype was counted at least ten times. The rearrangement joins TRBV10-2 to TRBJ2-7; D is unresolved. V was clipped by 3 bases and J by 0 bases, with 18 bases between them. The CDR3 extends over 17 amino acids. Germline assignment: CDR1 WSHSY and CDR2 SAAADI. The CDR3 sequence is CASSDLGGLRTSYEQYF. CDR3 nucleotide sequence: TGCGCCAGCAGTGATCTTGGTGGGTTGCGCACCTCCTACGAGCAGTACTTC.

About this clonotype itself: Given a much more abundant clone one base away, this may be a read error. This chain uses TRBV3-1 with TRBJ2-3; TRBD2 might be the D (6 bases). The J call could be wrong; TRBJ2-7 is a better fit for the DNA end. CDR1 is LGHDT and CDR2 is YNNKEL in the germline V gene (reference sequence). The CDR3 loop spans 13 amino acids. The CDR3 reads CANSLGMAGEQYF. The DNA for the CDR3 is TGTGCCAACAGCCTAGGTATGGCGGGGGAGCAGTACTTC.

This clonotype came up a few times. V usage is TRBV10-3 and J usage is TRBJ2-7; D remains ambiguous. V lost 2 bases, J lost 2 bases, and 4 bases lay in between. Germline-derived CDR1 and CDR2 are ENHRY and SYGVKD. CDR3 length equals 12 residues. CDR3 loop: CAISEPTYEQYF. DNA of the CDR3: TGTGCCATCAGTGAGCCCACCTACGAGCAGTACTTC.

This clonotype occurred a few times. The chain has TRBV7-3 and TRBJ2-1, with 7 bases that match TRBD1. Germline values: CDR1 SGHTA, CDR2 FQGTGA. The CDR3 consists of 13 residues. Trimming at V came to 4 bases and at J to 7 bases, leaving 4 bases not matched to a gene. The CDR3 spells CASSSEQGNEQFF. The CDR3 DNA is TGTGCCAGCAGCTCAGAACAGGGGAATGAGCAGTTCTTC.

Many counts were recorded for this clonotype. The CDR3 bases are TGTGCCAGCAGCCCCCCCGGGACAGGGAGCACAGATACGCAGTATTTT. Its translation is CASSPPGTGSTDTQYF. This chain connects TRBV9 to TRBJ2-3; 9 bases match TRBD1. The CDR3 contains 16 residues. The J segment lost 0 bases and the V segment lost 4 bases, leaving 6 bases of the junction unmatched. Germline values: CDR1 SGDLS, CDR2 YYNGEE.

Worth noting for this clonotype: A far larger clone is one base from this, pointing to a likely read error. This sequence joins TRBV2 and TRBJ2-5; 8 nucleotides agree with TRBD2. The V gene's germline CDR1 is SNHLY and CDR2 FYNNEI. The V gene end was trimmed by 3 bases and the J gene end by 13 bases; junction bases not matched to a gene: 13. The CDR3 is 14 amino acids. The CDR3 sequence: CASSERLAYYERYF. The CDR3 nucleotides read TGTGCCAGCAGTGAGCGACTAGCGTACTACGAGCGGTACTTC.

This clonotype was detected ten times or more. The chain employs TRBV28 and TRBJ2-1, with 7 bases lining up with TRBD2. The V gene's germline CDR1 is MDHEN and CDR2 SYDVKM. The CDR3 covers 14 residues. V lost 5 bases and J lost 5; bases outside the gene matches: 6. In nucleotides, the CDR3 is TGTGCCAGCAGTCAGAGCGGGAACCACAATGAGCAGTTCTTC. Translation: CASSQSGNHNEQFF.

This clonotype has ten or more counts. The rearrangement uses TRBV28 and TRBJ2-1, with 9 bases that match TRBD2. The germline gives CDR1 MDHEN, CDR2 SYDVKM. The CDR3 sequence is 17 residues long. V lost 7 bases to trimming and J lost 4 bases; unmatched junction nucleotides: 14. The CDR3, as DNA: TGTGCCAGCACCCGTAGTGCGGGAGGGCCTGGGTACAATGAGCAGTTCTTC. Its protein product is CASTRSAGGPGYNEQFF.

This chain connects TRBV2 to TRBJ1-5; D might be TRBD1 (5 bases). V dropped 3 bases and J dropped 6 bases, with 12 bases sitting between them. The germline V gene encodes CDR1 SNHLY and CDR2 FYNNEI. This CDR3 has 14 residues. Here the CDR3 DNA reads TGTGCCAGCAGTGATGAGACAGCGCCTCAGCCCCAGCATTTT. Amino acids: CASSDETAPQPQHF.

The chain uses TRBV27 and TRBJ2-7; D not certain. The germline gives CDR1 MNHEY, CDR2 SMNVEV (reference sequence). Trimming stripped 0 bases from V and 12 bases from J, with 6 bases between. This CDR3 has 10 amino acids. The CDR3 nucleotides read TGTGCCAGCAGTTTATCCGCCCGGTACTTC. Amino acids: CASSLSARYF.

At least ten counts were recorded for this clonotype. This chain uses TRBV6-5 with TRBJ2-5, with D perhaps TRBD2 (7 bases). Germline-derived CDR1 and CDR2 are MNHEY and SVGAGI. V lost 2 bases, J lost 5 bases, and 12 bases lay in between. This CDR3 is built from 14 residues. The CDR3 here is CASSYGGAGETQYF. The CDR3 region has the DNA TGTGCCAGCAGTTACGGGGGGGCAGGGGAGACCCAGTACTTC.

This clonotype was picked up a small number of times. The chain recombines TRBV5-1 with TRBJ2-5; 11 nucleotides line up with TRBD2. The V gene end was trimmed by 2 bases and the J gene end by 5 bases; junction bases not matched to a gene: 8. This CDR3 is 16 amino acids long. Germline V gives CDR1 SGHRS, CDR2 YFSETQ. CDR3 coding DNA: TGCGCCAGCAGCTTACTAGCGGGAGTCGAGGGTGAGACCCAGTACTTC. This gives the protein CASSLLAGVEGETQYF. The entire variable domain, with the rest obtained from reference TRBV5-1 and TRBJ2-5, is as follows: KAGVTQTPRYLIKTRGQQVTLSCSPISGHRSVSWYQQTPGQGLQFLFEYFSETQRNKGNFPGRFSGRQFSNSRSEMNVSTLELGDSALYLCASSLLAGVEGETQYFGPGTRLLVL.

This clonotype was seen repeatedly, ten times or more. The gene calls are TRBV7-2 and TRBJ2-2; D might be TRBD1 (6 bases). V lost 7 bases and J 3 bases, leaving 21 bases between the germline ends. CDR3 length equals 17 residues. The V gene's germline CDR1 is SGHTA and CDR2 FQGNSA. CDR3 region: CASNRPFRDIDTGELFF. The DNA for the CDR3 is TGTGCCAGCAATCGACCCTTCCGGGACATCGACACCGGGGAGCTGTTTTTT. Full variable domain (missing parts from reference TRBV7-2 and TRBJ2-2): GAGVSQSPSNKVTEKGKDVELRCDPISGHTALYWYRQSLGQGLEFLIYFQGNSAPDKSGLPSDRFSAERTGGSVSTLTIQRTQQEDSAVYLCASNRPFRDIDTGELFFGEGSRLTVL.

The genes are TRBV27 and TRBJ2-3, with 8 bases fitting TRBD1. This CDR3 has 16 amino acids. Germline V gene lookup returns CDR1 MNHEY and CDR2 SMNVEV (reference sequence). V gave up 7 bases and J gave up 5 bases; unmatched junction bases: 14. DNA of the CDR3: TGTGCCAGCAACCCACTCTGGACAGGGAAAGGAGATACGCAGTATTTT. This gives the protein CASNPLWTGKGDTQYF.

The sample holds a few counts of this clonotype. The rearrangement joins TRBV27 to TRBJ2-4, with D possibly called TRBD1 or TRBD2 (5 bases each). The germline CDR1 and CDR2 sequences are MNHEY and SMNVEV (reference sequence). The CDR3 runs to 13 residues. The ends were cut back, 5 bases at V and 7 bases at J, with 12 bases in the middle. CDR3 coding DNA: TGTGCCAGCAGTCCGGGACGGGCCAACATTCAGTACTTC. It specifies CASSPGRANIQYF.

The sample holds a few counts of this clonotype. The gene calls are TRBV29-1 and TRBJ1-4; a possible D gene is TRBD1 (5 bases). Per germline, CDR1 SQVTM and CDR2 ANQGSEA. V was trimmed by 4 bases and J by 5 bases, leaving 14 bases between them. This CDR3 comprises 14 residues. The CDR3 reads CSVAPPGPNEKLFF. CDR3 bases: TGCAGCGTTGCTCCTCCGGGACCGAATGAAAAACTGTTTTTT.

J is TRBJ2-7 and V is TRBV20-1; TRBD1 matches 10 bases. Germline values: CDR1 DFQATT, CDR2 SNEGSKA (reference sequence). This CDR3 contains 16 residues. J gave up 6 bases and V 6 bases, and 17 bases lay outside the gene matches. DNA for the CDR3: TGCAGTGCCCACCGCCCGGCCGGGACAGGGGTTGGCGAGCAGTACTTC. It specifies CSAHRPAGTGVGEQYF.

The V call is TRBV12-5, the J call TRBJ2-3; no definite D call. The V and J ends lost 3 bases and 5 bases respectively, with 3 bases between them. The CDR3 consists of 11 residues. Germline CDR1 reads LGHNT; CDR2 reads FRNRAP. CDR3 sequence reads: CASGLLDTQYF. Written as DNA, the CDR3 is TGTGCTAGTGGTTTATTAGATACGCAGTATTTT.

This clonotype was seen more than once but under ten times. The gene calls are TRBV5-1 and TRBJ1-2; 12 bases are shared with TRBD1. The CDR3 extends over 16 amino acids. J gave up 0 bases and V 4 bases, and 4 bases lay outside the gene matches. Germline CDR1 and CDR2: SGHRS and YFSETQ. The CDR3 loop reads CASSGTGGQTNYGYTF. For the CDR3, the DNA is TGCGCCAGCAGCGGGACAGGGGGCCAGACTAACTATGGCTACACCTTC.

This clonotype occurred many times. The CDR3 loop is CASREGDTEAFF. The DNA for the CDR3 is TGCGCCAGCAGGGAAGGGGACACTGAAGCTTTCTTT. The J gene is TRBJ1-1, the V gene TRBV5-1; D is possibly TRBD1 (5 bases). V dropped 5 bases and J dropped 3 bases, with 8 bases sitting between them. Germline assignment: CDR1 SGHRS and CDR2 YFSETQ. The CDR3 contains 12 residues. The full variable domain, rest sourced from reference TRBV5-1 and TRBJ1-1, is KAGVTQTPRYLIKTRGQQVTLSCSPISGHRSVSWYQQTPGQGLQFLFEYFSETQRNKGNFPGRFSGRQFSNSRSEMNVSTLELGDSALYLCASREGDTEAFFGQGTRLTVV.

This clonotype was found many times. V usage is TRBV7-9 and J usage is TRBJ2-7; maybe TRBD2 (6 bases). The CDR3 has 14 amino acids. V dropped 1 base and J dropped 7 bases, with 14 bases sitting between them. Looked up from germline, CDR1 is SEHNR and CDR2 is FQNEAQ (reference sequence). CDR3 DNA: TGTGCCAGCAGCTTAGTGGGAGGAGGGGAAGAGCAGTACTTC. Translated, it gives CASSLVGGGEEQYF. Drawing the rest from reference TRBV7-9 and TRBJ2-7, the complete variable domain is DTGVSQNPRHKITKRGQNVTFRCDPISEHNRLYWYRQTLGQGPEFLTYFQNEAQLEKSRLLSDRFSAERPKGSFSTLEIQRTEQGDSAMYLCASSLVGGGEEQYFGPGTRLTVT.

This clonotype was picked up a small number of times. The chain combines TRBV27 with TRBJ2-5, with 7 bases lining up with TRBD1. J gave up 5 bases and V 4 bases, and 16 bases lay outside the gene matches. The CDR3 runs to 17 residues. In germline, CDR1 is MNHEY, CDR2 SMNVEV (reference sequence). The CDR3 nucleotides are TGTGCCAGCAGTTCAAACTCCGACAGGGCCTGGGGGGAGACCCAGTACTTC. It yields the protein CASSSNSDRAWGETQYF.